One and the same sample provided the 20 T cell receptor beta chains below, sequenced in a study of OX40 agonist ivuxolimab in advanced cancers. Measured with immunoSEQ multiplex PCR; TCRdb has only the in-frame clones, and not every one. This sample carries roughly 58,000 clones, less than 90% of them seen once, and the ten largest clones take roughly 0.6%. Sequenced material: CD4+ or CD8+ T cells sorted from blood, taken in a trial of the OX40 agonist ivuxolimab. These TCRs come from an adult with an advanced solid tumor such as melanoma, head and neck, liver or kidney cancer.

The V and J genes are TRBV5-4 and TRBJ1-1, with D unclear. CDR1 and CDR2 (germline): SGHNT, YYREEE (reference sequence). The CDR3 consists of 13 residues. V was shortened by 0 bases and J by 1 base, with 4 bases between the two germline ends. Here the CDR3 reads CASSLGGNTEAFF. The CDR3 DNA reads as TGTGCCAGCAGCTTGGGTGGGAACACTGAAGCTTTCTTT.

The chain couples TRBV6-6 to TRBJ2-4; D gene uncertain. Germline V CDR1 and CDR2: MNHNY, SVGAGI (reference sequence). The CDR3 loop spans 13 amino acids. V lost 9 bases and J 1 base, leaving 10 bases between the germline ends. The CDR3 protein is CASNERAKNIQYF. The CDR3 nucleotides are TGTGCCAGTAATGAGAGGGCCAAAAACATTCAGTACTTC.

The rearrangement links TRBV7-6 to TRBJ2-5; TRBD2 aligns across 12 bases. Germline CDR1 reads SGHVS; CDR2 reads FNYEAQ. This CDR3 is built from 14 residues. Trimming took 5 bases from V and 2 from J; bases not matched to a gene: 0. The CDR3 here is CASSGLAGQETQYF. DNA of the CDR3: TGTGCCAGCAGCGGACTAGCGGGACAAGAGACCCAGTACTTC.

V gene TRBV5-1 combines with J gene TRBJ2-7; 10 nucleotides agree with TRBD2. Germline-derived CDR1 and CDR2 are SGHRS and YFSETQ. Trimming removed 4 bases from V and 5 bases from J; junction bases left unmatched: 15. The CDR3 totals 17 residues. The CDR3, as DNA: TGCGCCAGCAGCAGAGCGGGGGGGCCGGCTCAGGAGGACGAGCAGTACTTC. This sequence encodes CASSRAGGPAQEDEQYF.

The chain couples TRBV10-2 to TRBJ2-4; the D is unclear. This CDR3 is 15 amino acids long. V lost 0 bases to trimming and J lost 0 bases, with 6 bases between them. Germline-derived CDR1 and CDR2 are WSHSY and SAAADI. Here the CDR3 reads CASSESARAKNIQYF. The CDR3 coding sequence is TGCGCCAGCAGTGAGTCGGCAAGAGCCAAAAACATTCAGTACTTC.

The CDR3 coding sequence is TGTGCCAGCAGCCCGAAAGAGACCCAGTACTTC. Translation: CASSPKETQYF. J is TRBJ2-5 and V is TRBV12-2. TRBV12-2 is noted as a pseudogene. The CDR3 totals 11 residues.

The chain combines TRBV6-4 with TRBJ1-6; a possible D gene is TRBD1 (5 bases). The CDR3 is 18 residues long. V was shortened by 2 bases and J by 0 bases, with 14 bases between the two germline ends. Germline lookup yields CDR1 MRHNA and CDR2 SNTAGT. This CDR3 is CASSDEAGRSSYNSPLHF. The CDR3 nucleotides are TGTGCCAGCAGTGACGAGGCAGGGCGGAGCTCCTATAATTCACCCCTCCACTTT.

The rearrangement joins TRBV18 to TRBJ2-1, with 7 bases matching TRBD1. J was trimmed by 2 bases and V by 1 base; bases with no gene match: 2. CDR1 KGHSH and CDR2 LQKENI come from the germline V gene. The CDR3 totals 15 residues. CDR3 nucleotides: TGTGCCAGCTCACCACAGGGGGCGGCCTACAATGAGCAGTTCTTC. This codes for CASSPQGAAYNEQFF.

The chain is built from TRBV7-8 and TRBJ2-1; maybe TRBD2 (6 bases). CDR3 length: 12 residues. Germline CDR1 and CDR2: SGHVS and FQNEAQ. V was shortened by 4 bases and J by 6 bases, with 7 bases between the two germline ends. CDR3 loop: CASSSGLNEQFF. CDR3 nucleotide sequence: TGTGCCAGCAGCTCGGGACTCAATGAGCAGTTCTTC.

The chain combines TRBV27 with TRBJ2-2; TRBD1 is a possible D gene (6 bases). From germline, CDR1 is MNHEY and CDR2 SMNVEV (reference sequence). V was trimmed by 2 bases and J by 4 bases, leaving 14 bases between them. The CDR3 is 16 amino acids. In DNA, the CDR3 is TGTGCCAGCAGTTTACTCGGACAGCCAAGCACCGGGGAGCTGTTTTTT. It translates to CASSLLGQPSTGELFF.

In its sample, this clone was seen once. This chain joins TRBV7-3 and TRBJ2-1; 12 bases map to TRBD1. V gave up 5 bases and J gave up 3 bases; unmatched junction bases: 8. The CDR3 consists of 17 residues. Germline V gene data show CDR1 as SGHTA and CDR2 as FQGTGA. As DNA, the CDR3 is TGTGCCAGCAGCCCCAGGCGGGACAGGGGGCTCTACAATGAGCAGTTCTTC. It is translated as CASSPRRDRGLYNEQFF.

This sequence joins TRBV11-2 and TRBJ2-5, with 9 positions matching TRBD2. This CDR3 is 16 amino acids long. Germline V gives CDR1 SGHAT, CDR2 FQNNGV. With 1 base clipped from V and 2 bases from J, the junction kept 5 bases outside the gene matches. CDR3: CASSLGAGGPQETQYF. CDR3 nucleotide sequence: TGTGCCAGCAGCTTAGGGGCGGGGGGGCCTCAAGAGACCCAGTACTTC.

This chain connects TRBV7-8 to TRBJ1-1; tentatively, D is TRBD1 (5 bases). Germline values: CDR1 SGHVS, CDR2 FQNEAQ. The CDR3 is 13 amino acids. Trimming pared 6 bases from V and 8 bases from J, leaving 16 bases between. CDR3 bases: TGTGCCAGCAGTTCCGTAACCCAGGGCGAAGCTTTCTTT. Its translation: CASSSVTQGEAFF.

CDR3: CASSFERGMGQYF. Written as DNA, the CDR3 is TGTGCCAGCAGTTTCGAGCGGGGGATGGGGCAGTACTTC. V usage is TRBV27 and J usage is TRBJ2-7, with 8 bases lining up with TRBD2. The V and J ends lost 3 bases and 9 bases, in that order; junction bases with no gene match: 7. Per the germline V gene, CDR1 is MNHEY and CDR2 is SMNVEV (reference sequence). This CDR3 has 13 amino acids.

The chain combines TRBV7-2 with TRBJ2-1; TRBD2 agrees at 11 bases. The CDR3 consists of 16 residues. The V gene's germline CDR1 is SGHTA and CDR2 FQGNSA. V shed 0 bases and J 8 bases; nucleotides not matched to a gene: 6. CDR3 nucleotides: TGTGCCAGCAGCTTAGCTAGCGGGAGGGCCGAACATGAGCAGTTCTTC. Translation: CASSLASGRAEHEQFF.

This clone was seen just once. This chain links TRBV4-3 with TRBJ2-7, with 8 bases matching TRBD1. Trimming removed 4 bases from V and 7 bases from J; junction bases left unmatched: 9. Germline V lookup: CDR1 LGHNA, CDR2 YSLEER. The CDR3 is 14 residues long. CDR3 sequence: CASSRDDRGLEQYF. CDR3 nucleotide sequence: TGCGCCAGCAGCCGGGATGACAGGGGCCTAGAGCAGTACTTC.

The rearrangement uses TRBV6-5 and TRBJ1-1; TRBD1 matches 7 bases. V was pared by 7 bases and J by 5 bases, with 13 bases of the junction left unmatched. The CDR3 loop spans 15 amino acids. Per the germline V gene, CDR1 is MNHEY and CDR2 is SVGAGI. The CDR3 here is CASTRTRGRRTEAFF. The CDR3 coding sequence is TGTGCCAGCACCAGAACTAGGGGGCGCAGAACTGAAGCTTTCTTT.

This CDR3 reads CASSLVGGETQYF. CDR3 DNA: TGTGCCAGCAGCTTAGTGGGGGGGGAGACCCAGTACTTC. This chain connects TRBV7-9 to TRBJ2-5; the match to TRBD2 covers 7 bases. Germline CDR1 is SEHNR and CDR2 is FQNEAQ (reference sequence). With 1 base clipped from V and 5 bases from J, the junction kept 1 base outside the gene matches. The CDR3 length is 13 residues.

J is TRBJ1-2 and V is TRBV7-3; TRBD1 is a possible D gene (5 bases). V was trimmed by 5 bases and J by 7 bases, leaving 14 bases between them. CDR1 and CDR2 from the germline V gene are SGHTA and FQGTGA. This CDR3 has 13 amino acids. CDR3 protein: CASSLDRTGGYTF. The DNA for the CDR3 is TGTGCCAGCAGCCTTGACAGAACGGGTGGCTACACCTTC.

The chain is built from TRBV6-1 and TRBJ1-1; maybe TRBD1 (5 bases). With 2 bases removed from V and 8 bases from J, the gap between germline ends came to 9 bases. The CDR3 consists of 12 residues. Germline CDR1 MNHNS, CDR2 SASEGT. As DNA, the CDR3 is TGTGCCAGCAGTGAACACAGGACCGAAGCTTTCTTT. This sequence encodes CASSEHRTEAFF.